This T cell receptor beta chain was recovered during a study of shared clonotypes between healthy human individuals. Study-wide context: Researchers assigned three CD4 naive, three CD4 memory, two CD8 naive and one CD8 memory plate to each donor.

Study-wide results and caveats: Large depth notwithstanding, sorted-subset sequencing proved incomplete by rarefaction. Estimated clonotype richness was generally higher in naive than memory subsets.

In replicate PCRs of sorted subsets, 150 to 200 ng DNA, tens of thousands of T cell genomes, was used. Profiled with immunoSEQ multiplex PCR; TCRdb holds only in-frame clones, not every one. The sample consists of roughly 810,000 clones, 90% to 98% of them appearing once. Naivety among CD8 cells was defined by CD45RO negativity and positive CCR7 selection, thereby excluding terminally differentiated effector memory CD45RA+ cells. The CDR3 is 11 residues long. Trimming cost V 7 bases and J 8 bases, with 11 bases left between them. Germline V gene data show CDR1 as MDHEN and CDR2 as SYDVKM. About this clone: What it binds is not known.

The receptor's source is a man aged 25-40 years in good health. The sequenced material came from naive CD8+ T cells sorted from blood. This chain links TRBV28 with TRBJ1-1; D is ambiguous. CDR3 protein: CASNSRKEAFF. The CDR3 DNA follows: TGTGCCAGCAACTCCAGGAAAGAAGCTTTCTTT.